These T cell receptor beta chains were read from a single sample in a study of blood T cell repertoires in COVID-19. Sequencing was performed with immunoSEQ multiplex PCR; in TCRdb, only in-frame clones are kept and a portion is missing. The sample holds 200,000 to 250,000 clones, about 88% seen once. The source material was PBMCs or T cells enriched from blood (not recorded which). The origin of the receptors is a woman between 25 and 40 years old who had been exposed to COVID-19. Both conserved end residues are part of each CDR3. A D gene is named only where the DNA matches it firmly. The size field is filled for only some rows; it gives once, few, many or a size class.

d_call: NA
clone_size: NA
j_call: TRBJ2-1
v_call: TRBV10-1
cdr3_nt: TGCGCCAGCAGTGAGATTAAGGGGCGAGAGCAGTTCTTC
cdr3_aa: CASSEIKGREQFF

d_call: TRBD1
clone_size: NA
j_call: TRBJ1-6
v_call: TRBV13
cdr3_nt: TGTGCCAGCAGCTCCCAGGGGGTACCTTCACCCCTCCACTTT
cdr3_aa: CASSSQGVPSPLHF

d_call: TRBD1
clone_size: NA
j_call: TRBJ1-6
v_call: TRBV13
cdr3_nt: TGTGCCAGCAGCTCAAACAGGGGATCACCCCTCCACTTT
cdr3_aa: CASSSNRGSPLHF

d_call: NA
clone_size: NA
j_call: TRBJ1-5
v_call: TRBV19
cdr3_nt: TGTGCCAGTAGTCCCGTTAGACAGCCAAGCAATCAGCCCCAGCATTTT
cdr3_aa: CASSPVRQPSNQPQHF

d_call: NA
clone_size: NA
j_call: TRBJ2-7
v_call: TRBV6-1
cdr3_nt: TGTGCCAGCAGTGAGCAGGGGCACCAATCCTACGAGCAGTACTTC
cdr3_aa: CASSEQGHQSYEQYF

d_call: NA
clone_size: NA
j_call: TRBJ1-2
v_call: TRBV30
cdr3_nt: TGTGCCTGGTCCACAGGTTCCAGCTACACCTTC
cdr3_aa: CAWSTGSSYTF

d_call: TRBD1
clone_size: NA
j_call: TRBJ1-5
v_call: TRBV2
cdr3_nt: TGTGCCAGCAGTGCCCCCCGGGACAGGGAGGTTCACAGCAATCAGCCCCAGCATTTT
cdr3_aa: CASSAPRDREVHSNQPQHF

d_call: NA
clone_size: NA
j_call: TRBJ2-6
v_call: TRBV7-9
cdr3_nt: TGTGCCAGCAGCCCAACTGGTTGGGGGCTTAACTCTGGGGCCAACGTCCTGACTTTC
cdr3_aa: CASSPTGWGLNSGANVLTF

d_call: TRBD1
clone_size: NA
j_call: TRBJ2-2
v_call: TRBV19
cdr3_nt: TGTGCCAGTAGTATTAGAGGGACAGGTGGGGACACCGGGGAGCTGTTTTTT
cdr3_aa: CASSIRGTGGDTGELFF

d_call: TRBD2
clone_size: few
j_call: TRBJ2-7
v_call: TRBV12-5
cdr3_nt: TGTGCTACGACAGAGGGGCAAACTAGCGGGGGGACCTACGAGCAGTACTTC
cdr3_aa: CATTEGQTSGGTYEQYF

d_call: TRBD2
clone_size: NA
j_call: TRBJ2-3
v_call: TRBV27
cdr3_nt: TGTGCCAGCAGGGGACTAGCGGGGGCCTACACAGATACGCAGTATTTT
cdr3_aa: CASRGLAGAYTDTQYF

d_call: TRBD1
clone_size: NA
j_call: TRBJ1-4
v_call: TRBV10-2
cdr3_nt: TGCGCCAGCAGTGAGGGACAGGGGGTTGCAACTAATGAAAAACTGTTTTTT
cdr3_aa: CASSEGQGVATNEKLFF

d_call: TRBD1
clone_size: NA
j_call: TRBJ2-3
v_call: TRBV5-1
cdr3_nt: TGCGCCAGCAGCTTGGATACAGGGGGCGCAGATACGCAGTATTTT
cdr3_aa: CASSLDTGGADTQYF

d_call: TRBD1
clone_size: NA
j_call: TRBJ2-3
v_call: TRBV29-1
cdr3_nt: TGCAGCGTTGAAATAACAGGGGCAGATACGCAGTATTTT
cdr3_aa: CSVEITGADTQYF